The 29 T cell receptor beta chains below come from one sample, sequenced in a study of human T cells and chemical hapten exposure (dated by TCRdb to the early 2020s). Library generation was performed with RACE. This sample was sequenced with a NextSeq 500. Using fastp at Q25 and MiXCR, TCRdb reprocessed the public reads and kept productive beta chains. Rows with a matching CDR3 protein are joined into one entry that keeps the most common DNA and genes. The sample has 330,000 or so distinct CDR3 sequences on record, around 6% of them singletons. The ten top clones hold about 6% of the sample. The time point label for this specimen denotes: patch test 2, 6 weeks after DPC sensitization. The treatment or condition label for this specimen denotes: therapeutic diphenylcyclopropenone sensitization with weekly scalp DPC. Material: whole blood, obtained in connection with sensitization to the hapten diphenylcyclopropenone (DPC). These receptors came from a young woman with alopecia areata. Some clones in this sample may be carry-over from other donors' samples.

This chain joins TRBV28 and TRBJ2-7; 9 bases are a match to TRBD1. There are 15 residues in the CDR3. Trimming took 4 bases from V and 6 from J; bases not matched to a gene: 10. Germline lookup yields CDR1 MDHEN and CDR2 SYDVKM. This chain's CDR3 is CASSSYRTGVGEQYF. The CDR3, as DNA: TGTGCCAGCAGTTCCTACCGGACAGGGGTCGGCGAGCAGTACTTC.

This clonotype has more than one count but fewer than ten. The chain couples TRBV5-4 to TRBJ2-7; D may be TRBD1 or TRBD2 (5 bases each). Germline V lookup: CDR1 SGHNT, CDR2 YYREEE (reference sequence). V was trimmed by 0 bases and J by 5 bases, leaving 15 bases between them. There are 15 residues in the CDR3. DNA of the CDR3: TGTGCCAGCAGCTTGGCCCCGGGACCCGGGAACGAGCAGTACTTC. Its protein product is CASSLAPGPGNEQYF.

The sample holds many counts of this clonotype. This sequence joins TRBV27 and TRBJ1-1, with a possible D match to TRBD1 (5 bases). The ends were cut back, 7 bases at V and 1 base at J, with 10 bases in the middle. Germline-derived CDR1 and CDR2 are MNHEY and SMNVEV (reference sequence). This CDR3 is built from 13 residues. The CDR3, as DNA: TGTGCCAGCAAAGGAGGGACGAACACTGAAGCTTTCTTT. This encodes CASKGGTNTEAFF.

In its sample, this clonotype was seen a few times. The chain recombines TRBV7-9 with TRBJ1-2, with 8 bases lining up with TRBD1. The J segment lost 8 bases and the V segment lost 7 bases, leaving 9 bases of the junction unmatched. CDR1 and CDR2 from the germline V gene are SEHNR and FQNEAQ (reference sequence). The CDR3 runs 13 residues. CDR3 DNA sequence: TGTGCCAGCATCGTGACAGGGACAGGCGGCTACACCTTC. Translating it yields CASIVTGTGGYTF.

The chain links TRBV20-1 to TRBJ1-2; no clear D gene. This CDR3 region has 12 residues. Germline V gene data show CDR1 as DFQATT and CDR2 as SNEGSKA (reference sequence). Deletions cut 3 bases from V and 2 bases from J, with 7 bases between. For the CDR3, the DNA is TGCAGTGCTAGTAACTGCAACTATGGCTACACCTTC. It codes for CSASNCNYGYTF.

This clonotype occurred many times. The CDR3: CASSGGGLPNTEAFF. CDR3 sequence (DNA): TGTGCCAGCAGCGGTGGAGGACTGCCGAACACTGAAGCTTTCTTT. V and J are TRBV9 and TRBJ1-1, with D hard to call. CDR3 size: 15 residues. V gave up 3 bases and J gave up 1 base, with 13 bases separating them. Germline CDR1 SGDLS, CDR2 YYNGEE.

The chain links TRBV2 to TRBJ1-5; 9 bases are a match to TRBD1. J gave up 6 bases and V 5 bases, and 8 bases lay outside the gene matches. In germline, CDR1 is SNHLY, CDR2 FYNNEI. The CDR3 is 15 residues long. The DNA of the CDR3 is TGTGCCAGCAGTACCGGGACAGGGTTTAGTCAGCCCCAGCATTTT. Translating gives CASSTGTGFSQPQHF.

The table lists this clonotype with many counts. The CDR3 sequence is CASSLPGNNSPLHF. CDR3 nucleotide sequence: TGTGCCAGCAGCTTGCCAGGGAACAATTCACCCCTCCACTTT. The rearrangement joins TRBV5-4 to TRBJ1-6; D is possibly TRBD1 (5 bases). Germline V lookup: CDR1 SGHNT, CDR2 YYREEE (reference sequence). The CDR3 covers 14 residues. The V end was cut by 1 base, the J end by 7 bases, with 9 bases between.

This clonotype was counted a few times. The gene calls are TRBV2 and TRBJ2-7, with 9 bases aligning to TRBD1. This CDR3 comprises 15 residues. Germline V gene sequence: CDR1 SNHLY, CDR2 FYNNEI. The V segment lost 5 bases and the J segment 1 base; nucleotides outside the gene matches: 6. The DNA of the CDR3 is TGTGCCAGCAGTATACGGGACAGGGCGTCCTACGAGCAGTACTTC. Translating it yields CASSIRDRASYEQYF.

This clonotype was seen a few times. The chain carries TRBV7-9 and TRBJ2-4; the D gene is possibly TRBD1 (5 bases). The germline V gene encodes CDR1 SEHNR and CDR2 FQNEAQ (reference sequence). The CDR3 has 14 amino acids. V lost 2 bases and J 2 bases, leaving 7 bases between the germline ends. CDR3 in DNA: TGTGCCAGCAGCTTACAGGGAACCAAAAACATTCAGTACTTC. Protein sequence: CASSLQGTKNIQYF.

This clonotype occurred a few times. The CDR3 region is CASSFAGEAFF. The CDR3 DNA reads as TGCGCCAGCAGCTTCGCAGGGGAAGCTTTCTTT. The rearrangement uses TRBV5-1 and TRBJ1-1; possibly TRBD1 for D (5 bases). Germline V gene sequence: CDR1 SGHRS, CDR2 YFSETQ. The V end was cut by 2 bases, the J end by 8 bases, with 7 bases between. The CDR3 is 11 amino acids.

Only a few counts were recorded for this clonotype. V usage is TRBV5-6 and J usage is TRBJ2-7; D is possibly TRBD2 (6 bases). V lost 4 bases and J 7 bases, leaving 15 bases between the germline ends. This CDR3 has 13 residues. From germline, CDR1 is SGHDT and CDR2 YYEEEE. The CDR3 coding sequence is TGTGCCAGCAGCGGATGGCAGGGACTGGAGCAGTACTTC. Encoded protein: CASSGWQGLEQYF.

This sequence joins TRBV4-3 and TRBJ2-5, with a possible D match to TRBD1 (5 bases). Germline lookup yields CDR1 LGHNA and CDR2 YSLEER. V was clipped by 2 bases and J by 3 bases, with 19 bases between them. CDR3 size: 17 residues. The chain's CDR3 is CASSQFFPQGREETQYF. CDR3 bases: TGCGCCAGCAGCCAATTCTTCCCCCAGGGTCGGGAAGAGACCCAGTACTTC.

There are a few counts of this clonotype. This chain connects TRBV6-1 to TRBJ2-6; possibly TRBD1 for D (6 bases). The V and J ends lost 0 bases and 2 bases respectively, with 8 bases between them. This CDR3 is 16 amino acids long. Germline values: CDR1 MNHNS, CDR2 SASEGT. The CDR3 DNA reads as TGTGCCAGCAGTGAAGCGTCAGGGGCTGGGGCCAACGTCCTGACTTTC. Its protein is CASSEASGAGANVLTF.

This clonotype was detected many times. V and J are TRBV18 and TRBJ1-1; D is perhaps TRBD1 (6 bases). CDR3 size: 11 residues. Trimming removed 3 bases from V and 7 bases from J, with 6 bases in between. From germline, CDR1 is KGHSH and CDR2 LQKENI. CDR3 in amino acids: CASSPRGEAFF. In DNA form, the CDR3 reads TGTGCCAGCTCACCCAGGGGTGAAGCTTTCTTT.

This clonotype was found many times. The chain has TRBV20-1 and TRBJ1-3, with D tentatively TRBD1 (6 bases). Trimming pared 1 base from V and 5 bases from J, leaving 9 bases between. This CDR3 spans 13 amino acids. CDR1 and CDR2 (germline): DFQATT, SNEGSKA (reference sequence). The CDR3 DNA is TGCAGTGCTAGAGGGACAGCGCGAAACACCATATATTTT. Its translation is CSARGTARNTIYF.

J is TRBJ2-3 and V is TRBV13; TRBD2 matches 9 bases. There are 17 residues in the CDR3. The V gene end was trimmed by 4 bases and the J gene end by 5 bases; junction bases not matched to a gene: 13. Germline V gene data show CDR1 as PRHDT and CDR2 as FYEKMQ (reference sequence). Written as DNA, the CDR3 is TGTGCCAGCAGCTCGAATTTAGCGGGGGCTATGGGAGATACGCAGTATTTT. Translation gives CASSSNLAGAMGDTQYF.

There are many counts of this clonotype. The J gene is TRBJ1-2, the V gene TRBV19; D remains unclear. The V gene's germline CDR1 is LNHDA and CDR2 SQIVND (reference sequence). Trimming pared 5 bases from V and 0 bases from J, leaving 16 bases between. This CDR3 spans 16 amino acids. CDR3 in amino acids: CASSVSGLPANYGYTF. Here the CDR3 DNA reads TGTGCCAGTAGTGTGTCCGGACTACCTGCTAACTATGGCTACACCTTC.

This chain uses TRBV28 with TRBJ2-4; D perhaps matches TRBD2 (6 bases). The CDR3 runs 14 residues. The germline V gene encodes CDR1 MDHEN and CDR2 SYDVKM. The V end was cut by 5 bases, the J end by 8 bases, with 16 bases between. The CDR3 DNA reads as TGTGCCAGCAGTCCCCCCGGGGGAGGAGACATTCAGTACTTC. Amino acid sequence: CASSPPGGGDIQYF. Drawing the rest from reference TRBV28 and TRBJ2-4, the complete variable domain is DVKVTQSSRYLVKRTGEKVFLECVQDMDHENMFWYRQDPGLGLRLIYFSYDVKMKEKGDIPEGYSVSREKKERFSLILESASTNQTSMYLCASSPPGGGDIQYFGAGTRLSVL.

In this sample, this clonotype turned up a few times. The chain uses TRBV15 and TRBJ2-1; no firm D call. V lost 1 base to trimming and J lost 8 bases, with 3 bases between them. This CDR3 is built from 11 residues. Germline V gene lookup returns CDR1 LNHNV and CDR2 YYDKDF (reference sequence). The CDR3 DNA is TGTGCCACCAGCAGAGTGGATGAGCAGTTCTTC. It yields the protein CATSRVDEQFF.

The rearrangement links TRBV10-3 to TRBJ2-1; 10 bases line up with TRBD2. Germline CDR1 ENHRY, CDR2 SYGVKD. V gave up 0 bases and J gave up 8 bases; unmatched junction bases: 1. This CDR3 has 14 residues. This chain's CDR3 is CAISESSGGDEQFF. The CDR3 nucleotides are TGTGCCATCAGTGAGTCGAGCGGGGGGGATGAGCAGTTCTTC.

The table lists this clonotype with many counts. In nucleotides, the CDR3 is TGTGCCAGCAGCTTAAACGGGGAGCTCAGCTCACCCCTCCACTTT. This sequence encodes CASSLNGELSSPLHF. The gene calls are TRBV7-3 and TRBJ1-6; D not resolved. The germline V and J ends were trimmed by 1 base and 10 bases, with 14 bases remaining between them. Germline CDR1 reads SGHTA; CDR2 reads FQGTGA. The length of the CDR3 is 15 residues.

This clonotype was picked up a small number of times. The chain links TRBV20-1 to TRBJ2-1; TRBD2 matches at 10 bases. This CDR3 has 16 residues. J was trimmed by 2 bases and V by 7 bases; bases with no gene match: 11. Germline V lookup: CDR1 DFQATT, CDR2 SNEGSKA (reference sequence). CDR3 sequence reads: CSVSYGSGGAYNEQFF. CDR3 DNA: TGCAGTGTCTCCTACGGCAGCGGGGGGGCCTACAATGAGCAGTTCTTC.

This clonotype occurred many times. This chain uses TRBV29-1 with TRBJ2-3; 7 positions agree with TRBD1. Germline V gives CDR1 SQVTM, CDR2 ANQGSEA. The CDR3 loop spans 14 amino acids. The V gene end was trimmed by 4 bases and the J gene end by 0 bases; junction bases not matched to a gene: 4. The CDR3 nucleotides are TGCAGCGTTGCCACGGGACAGAGCACAGATACGCAGTATTTT. It is translated as CSVATGQSTDTQYF.

The chain recombines TRBV4-1 with TRBJ2-7, with 7 bases matching TRBD1. From germline, CDR1 is MGHRA and CDR2 YSYEKL. V shed 5 bases, J shed 1 base, and the junction held 5 bases outside the gene matches. The CDR3 extends over 14 amino acids. The CDR3 is CASSATGPSYEQYF. CDR3 nucleotides: TGCGCCAGCAGCGCGACAGGGCCATCCTACGAGCAGTACTTC.

This clonotype was observed many times. The J gene is TRBJ2-3, the V gene TRBV7-8; 12 bases fit TRBD2. The CDR3 has 18 residues. Germline values: CDR1 SGHVS, CDR2 FQNEAQ. V gave up 5 bases and J gave up 0 bases; unmatched junction bases: 9. This CDR3 is CASSARLAGVSSTDTQYF. The CDR3 DNA follows: TGTGCCAGCAGCGCCCGACTAGCGGGGGTCTCTAGCACAGATACGCAGTATTTT.

There are a few counts of this clonotype. CDR3 sequence reads: CASSLGTKNIQYF. For the CDR3, the DNA is TGTGCCAGCAGCTTAGGGACTAAAAACATTCAGTACTTC. The rearrangement links TRBV7-2 to TRBJ2-4, with D possibly TRBD2 on 5 matching bases. Trimming shortened V by 1 base and J by 4 bases, and 5 bases separated the two germline ends. Germline V gives CDR1 SGHTA, CDR2 FQGNSA. The CDR3 is 13 amino acids.

This clonotype was found a few times. The V and J genes are TRBV28 and TRBJ1-6, with D unresolved. Trimming cost V 3 bases and J 8 bases, with 14 bases left between them. The V gene's germline CDR1 is MDHEN and CDR2 SYDVKM. The CDR3 covers 15 residues. CDR3 sequence: CASSLFGRADSPLHF. The CDR3 DNA follows: TGTGCCAGCAGTTTGTTCGGGCGGGCGGATTCACCCCTCCACTTT.

Note on this clonotype: Given a much more abundant clone one base away, this may be a read error. The chain employs TRBV5-6 and TRBJ1-3; unclear D gene. There are 14 residues in the CDR3. Per the germline V gene, CDR1 is SGHDT and CDR2 is YYEEEE. The CDR3 DNA reads TGTGCCAGCAGCTTGGTGTCCGTTGGAAACACCACATATTTT. Translated, it gives CASSLVSVGNTTYF.